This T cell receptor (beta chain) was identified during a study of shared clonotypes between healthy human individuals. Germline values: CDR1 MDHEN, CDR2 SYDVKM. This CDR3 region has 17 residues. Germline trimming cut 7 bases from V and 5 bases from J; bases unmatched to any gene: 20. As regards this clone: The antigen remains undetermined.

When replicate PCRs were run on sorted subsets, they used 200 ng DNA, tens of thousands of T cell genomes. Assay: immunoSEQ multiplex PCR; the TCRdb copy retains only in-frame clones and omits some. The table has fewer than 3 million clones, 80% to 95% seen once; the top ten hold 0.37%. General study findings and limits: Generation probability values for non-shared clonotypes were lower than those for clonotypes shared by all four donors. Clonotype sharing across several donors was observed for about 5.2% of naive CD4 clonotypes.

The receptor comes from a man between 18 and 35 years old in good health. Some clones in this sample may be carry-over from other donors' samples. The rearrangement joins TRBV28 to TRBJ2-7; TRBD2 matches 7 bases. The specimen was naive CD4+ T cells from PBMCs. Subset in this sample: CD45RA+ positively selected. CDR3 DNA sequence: TGTGCCAGCACCATATCCCCCGGGGGGAGGAGCCCCCACGAGCAGTACTTC. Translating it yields CASTISPGGRSPHEQYF.